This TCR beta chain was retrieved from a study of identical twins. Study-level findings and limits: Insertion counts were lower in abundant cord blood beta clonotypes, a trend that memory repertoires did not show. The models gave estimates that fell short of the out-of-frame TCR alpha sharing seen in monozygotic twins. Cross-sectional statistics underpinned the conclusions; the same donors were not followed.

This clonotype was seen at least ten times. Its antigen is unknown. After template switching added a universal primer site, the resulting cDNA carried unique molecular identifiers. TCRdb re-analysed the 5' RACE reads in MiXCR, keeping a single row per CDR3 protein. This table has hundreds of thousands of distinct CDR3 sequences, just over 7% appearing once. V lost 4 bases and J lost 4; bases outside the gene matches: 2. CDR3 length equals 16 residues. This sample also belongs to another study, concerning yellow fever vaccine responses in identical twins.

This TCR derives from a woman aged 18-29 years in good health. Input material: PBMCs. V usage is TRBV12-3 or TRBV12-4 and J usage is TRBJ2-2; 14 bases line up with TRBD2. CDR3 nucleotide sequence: TGTGCCAGCAGTTCGACTAGCGGGGGGGTCACCGGGGAGCTGTTTTTT. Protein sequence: CASSSTSGGVTGELFF.